This T cell receptor beta chain was identified during a study of T cell clonotyping in hematopoietic cell transplantation. The data were produced by immunoSEQ multiplex PCR, yet TCRdb's version contains in-frame clones alone and is incomplete. The sample shows 25,000 to 30,000 clones, just over 90% of them seen only once. From germline, CDR1 is WNHNN and CDR2 SYGVQD (reference sequence). CDR3 length: 12 residues. Trimming left V 8 bases short and J 0 bases short, with 8 bases between. Noted time point: recipient sample about 28 days before transplant, after cytoreduction. The source of this sequence is a man in his forties or fifties with acute myeloid leukemia. Some clones in this sample may be carry-over from other donors' samples. The chain has TRBV10-1 and TRBJ2-7, with D possibly TRBD1 on 6 matching bases. The sequences come from peripheral blood mononuclear cells, collected before stem cell transplant. CDR3 coding DNA: TGCGCCAGCGGGGACACCTCCTACGAGCAGTACTTC. Amino acids: CASGDTSYEQYF.